Listed below are T cell receptor beta chains from one sample, sequenced in a study of Graves' ophthalmopathy and Graves' hyperthyroidism. TCRdb reanalysed the multiplex PCR reads using MiXCR and keeps one entry per CDR3 protein. Among 740,000 or so distinct CDR3 sequences listed, approximately 40% were seen once. The sequenced material came from peripheral blood. These TCRs come from an adult man with Graves' ophthalmopathy. CDR3s include the opening cysteine and the closing phenylalanine or tryptophan. D genes are given only for firm matches. For some rows the clone size is stated as once, few or many, or as a class when expanded; others skip it.

few	TRBV7-2	TRBJ1-2	.	TGTGCCAGCAGCTTAGCTAACGGGGCCGGTGGCTACACCTTC	CASSLANGAGGYTF
.	TRBV19	TRBJ2-2	.	TGTGCCAGTAGTTCGTCCGCGGGTACGAACACCGGGGAGCTGTTTTTT	CASSSSAGTNTGELFF
once	TRBV24-1	TRBJ1-6	TRBD1	TGTGCCACCAGTGACCCAGGGACAGGGGCACCACCCCTCCACTTT	CATSDPGTGAPPLHF
.	TRBV11-1	TRBJ2-3	.	TGTGCCAGCAGTGGGACTAGCACAGATACGCAGTATTTT	CASSGTSTDTQYF
few	TRBV12-3/TRBV12-4	TRBJ1-6	.	TGTGCCAGCAGTTTCAAGAAGGAATCACCCCTCCACTTT	CASSFKKESPLHF
.	TRBV25-1	TRBJ1-6	.	TGTGCCAGTTTCTTCCGTGGGCAGGGAGGAAACAGTAAGCGGAATTCACCCCTCCACTTT	CASFFRGQGGNSKRNSPLHF
once	TRBV10-3	TRBJ1-1	.	TGTGCCATCAAAAGGGAGACAGCGAACACTGAAGCTTTCTTT	CAIKRETANTEAFF
few	TRBV9	TRBJ1-5	.	TGTGCCAGCAGCAAAGAGGGGGGGCTTCGGCAGCCCCAGCATTTT	CASSKEGGLRQPQHF
.	TRBV2	TRBJ1-5	TRBD1	TGTGCCAGCAGGACAGGGAGGGATCAGCCCCAGCATTTT	CASRTGRDQPQHF
.	TRBV10-3	TRBJ1-3	TRBD1	TGTGCCATCAGTGCCAGGGACAGGGAGTTCGAGGGCTACACCATATATTTT	CAISARDREFEGYTIYF
many	TRBV7-9	TRBJ1-4	.	TGTGCCAGCAGCTCCCGTTTCGGGCAGAATGAAAAACTGTTTTTT	CASSSRFGQNEKLFF
many	TRBV7-9	TRBJ2-7	.	TGTGCCAGCAGCTTAGCCCCAGGACCGATTTACGAGCAGTACTTC	CASSLAPGPIYEQYF
many	TRBV19	TRBJ2-5	.	TGTGCCAGCAGATCAGGAGGGCCGGAGACCCAGTACTTC	CASRSGGPETQYF
.	TRBV19	TRBJ1-1	.	TGTGCCAGTAGTATCAGCGGGGGTCGAACTGAAGCTTTCTTT	CASSISGGRTEAFF
.	TRBV2	TRBJ2-7	.	TGTGCCAGCAGTTTCGGGGCAGGAAACTCCTACGAGCAGTACTTC	CASSFGAGNSYEQYF
once	TRBV20-1	TRBJ2-5	.	TGCAGTGCTAGGGAGAGTACACATCCGAAGGAGACCCAGTACTTC	CSARESTHPKETQYF
.	TRBV25-1	TRBJ2-2	.	TGTGCCAGCCGTCGGGACCCATTATACACCGGGGAGCTGTTTTTT	CASRRDPLYTGELFF
.	TRBV10-3	TRBJ2-2	.	TGTGCCATCAGGGATATAGCAGGCCCGAACACCGGGGAGCTGTTTTTT	CAIRDIAGPNTGELFF
many	TRBV29-1	TRBJ1-6	.	TGCAGCGTTCGAGGGGCTAATTCACCCCTCCACTTT	CSVRGANSPLHF
many	TRBV10-2	TRBJ2-7	TRBD1	TGCGCCAGCAGTGACCCCCGGACAGGGGACTACGAGCAGTACTTC	CASSDPRTGDYEQYF
.	TRBV7-9	TRBJ1-1	.	TGTGCCAGCAGCTTAGCGGCGGGGGACACGGGGAGCAGTGAAGCTTTCTTT	CASSLAAGDTGSSEAFF
.	TRBV19	TRBJ1-1	.	TGTGCCAGCAAGGACGGGGCGAACACTGAAGCTTTCTTT	CASKDGANTEAFF
.	TRBV11-1	TRBJ2-3	.	TGTGCCAGCAGCCCCGCCGGGACGGCTTCAAATACGCAGTATTTT	CASSPAGTASNTQYF
.	TRBV12-3/TRBV12-4	TRBJ1-2	.	TGTGCCAGCAGTTCCCGGGACACGGTTTCGGGCTACACCTTC	CASSSRDTVSGYTF
.	TRBV10-3	TRBJ2-5	TRBD2	TGTGCCATCAGGGGAGCGGGGGCCGGCGAGACCCAGTACTTC	CAIRGAGAGETQYF
many	TRBV29-1	TRBJ1-2	.	TGCAGCGTTGACAATAACTATGGCTACACCTTC	CSVDNNYGYTF
.	TRBV6-2/TRBV6-3	TRBJ1-1	.	TGTGCCGGGTCCCCGGGACGGGAGAACACTGAAGCTTTCTTT	CAGSPGRENTEAFF
.	TRBV29-1	TRBJ1-1	.	TGCAGCGTTGAAGATGCCGGAGGTGAAGCTTTCTTT	CSVEDAGGEAFF
few	TRBV24-1	TRBJ1-5	.	TGTGCCAGCAGTTCCCTGGGGGGTGGCAATCAGCCCCAGCATTTT	CASSSLGGGNQPQHF
.	TRBV30	TRBJ1-4	.	TGTGCGTGCGGGGTATCTAATGAAAAACTGTTTTTT	CACGVSNEKLFF
few	TRBV20-1	TRBJ1-3	.	TGCAGTGCTAGTAAGGTCCGGAACACCATATATTTT	CSASKVRNTIYF
.	TRBV7-3	TRBJ2-2	TRBD1	TGTGCCAGCAGCTTATTTGGGACAGCCGACACCGGGGAGCTGTTTTTT	CASSLFGTADTGELFF
.	TRBV11-1	TRBJ1-2	.	TGTGCCAGCTCACCAGCCCAGGGTGCCTATGGCTACACCTTC	CASSPAQGAYGYTF
.	TRBV2	TRBJ2-7	.	TGTGCCAGCAGTGAAGAGCAGTACTTC	CASSEEQYF
many	TRBV19	TRBJ1-6	.	TGTGCCAGTAGTCCACTAAGTGGGGGAATCAATTCACCCCTCCACTTT	CASSPLSGGINSPLHF
.	TRBV29-1	TRBJ2-7	TRBD2	TGCAGCGTTGGACTAGCGGGAGGGGGCCCGCCGGGAGAGCAGTACTTC	CSVGLAGGGPPGEQYF
few	TRBV5-1	TRBJ2-7	TRBD2	TGCGCCAGCAGCATGGGACTAGCGGGAGGCGAGCAGTACTTC	CASSMGLAGGEQYF
few	TRBV4-1	TRBJ2-7	.	TGCGCCAGCAGCTTTGGACGGGACCAGTACTTC	CASSFGRDQYF
many	TRBV20-1	TRBJ1-6	.	TGCAGTGCTAGAGGCGCCCTGGGTTCACCCCTCCACTTT	CSARGALGSPLHF
many	TRBV29-1	TRBJ1-1	.	TGCAGCGTTGCGAAGTCTGGGCCTGAAGCTTTCTTT	CSVAKSGPEAFF
.	TRBV11-2	TRBJ1-1	.	TGTGCCAGTTACTCAGCAGGGACCATGAACACTGAAGCTTTCTTT	CASYSAGTMNTEAFF
many	TRBV7-9	TRBJ1-1	.	TGTGCCAGCAGTCGAGAGGGGGTCACTGAAGCTTTCTTT	CASSREGVTEAFF
.	TRBV10-3	TRBJ1-4	.	TGTGCCATCAGACCGACCACGGGGGAAAAACTGTTTTTT	CAIRPTTGEKLFF
.	TRBV2	TRBJ1-5	.	TGTGCCAGCAGTAGAATCAGGGATGCGTCAGGCAATCAGCCCCAGCATTTT	CASSRIRDASGNQPQHF